The 29 T cell receptor beta chains listed next were all sequenced from one sample in a study of shared T cell receptors in the human thymus. Repertoires were generated with immunoSEQ multiplex PCR, while TCRdb's copy carries only in-frame clones and drops some. Of some 640,000 clones in the sample, approximately 87% were seen once. The same sample was also used in a study of human thymus T cells.

The source material was thymocytes. These receptors all stem from a boy less than two years old with a congenital heart defect.

V is TRBV30 and J is TRBJ2-3, with 8 bases matching TRBD1. Losses at the gene ends were 1 base for V and 2 bases for J; bases not matched to a gene: 5. From germline, CDR1 is GTSNPN and CDR2 SVGIG (reference sequence). The CDR3 extends over 15 amino acids. Here the CDR3 reads CAWSGRDRYTDTQYF. In nucleotides, the CDR3 is TGTGCCTGGAGTGGAAGGGACAGGTACACAGATACGCAGTATTTT.

The V call is TRBV7-8, the J call TRBJ2-5; D is ambiguous. This CDR3 has 16 residues. Germline CDR1 and CDR2: SGHVS and FQNEAQ. The V end lost 2 bases, the J end lost 0 bases, and 13 bases lay between the germline ends. For the CDR3, the DNA is TGTGCCAGCAGCTTAACTTGTGGCAGGTACCAAGAGACCCAGTACTTC. Encoded protein: CASSLTCGRYQETQYF.

The chain joins TRBV9 to TRBJ2-1; 9 bases are shared with TRBD1. CDR3 length: 15 amino acids. V shed 3 bases, J shed 8 bases, and the junction held 9 bases outside the gene matches. The germline V gene has CDR1 SGDLS and CDR2 YYNGEE. CDR3 amino acids: CASSADRGGKDEQFF. The CDR3 DNA is TGTGCCAGCAGCGCGGACAGGGGAGGTAAGGATGAGCAGTTCTTC. The full variable domain, in which reference TRBV9 and TRBJ2-1 provide the parts outside the CDR3, is DSGVTQTPKHLITATGQRVTLRCSPRSGDLSVYWYQQSLDQGLQFLIQYYNGEERAKGNILERFSAQQFPDLHSELNLSSLELGDSALYFCASSADRGGKDEQFFGPGTRLTVL.

The chain joins TRBV4-3 to TRBJ1-2; 7 nucleotides agree with TRBD1. J was trimmed by 7 bases and V by 3 bases; bases with no gene match: 5. CDR3 length equals 13 residues. CDR1 LGHNA and CDR2 YSLEER come from the germline V gene. The CDR3 coding sequence is TGCGCCAGCAGCCATGGACAGGCTCTTGGCTACACCTTC. Translating it yields CASSHGQALGYTF.

This chain uses TRBV4-3 with TRBJ2-7; 7 bases fit TRBD2. Per germline, CDR1 LGHNA and CDR2 YSLEER. The CDR3 extends over 16 amino acids. J lost 4 bases, V lost 0 bases, and 9 bases had no gene match. CDR3 nucleotide sequence: TGCGCCAGCAGCCAAGAGCTAGCGGATCCATGGTACGAGCAGTACTTC. This translates into CASSQELADPWYEQYF.

This sequence joins TRBV14 and TRBJ1-2, with D possibly TRBD1 on 5 matching bases. V gave up 4 bases and J gave up 4 bases, with 16 bases separating them. This CDR3 is built from 15 residues. Germline loops: CDR1 SGHDN, CDR2 FVKESK. The CDR3 reads CASSPGEWTGYGYTF. In DNA, the CDR3 is TGTGCCAGCAGCCCGGGGGAGTGGACCGGCTATGGCTACACCTTC.

This sequence joins TRBV5-1 and TRBJ2-5; 12 bases agree with TRBD2. CDR3 length: 15 amino acids. Germline loops: CDR1 SGHRS, CDR2 YFSETQ. V lost 4 bases to trimming and J lost 2 bases; unmatched junction nucleotides: 3. In DNA form, the CDR3 reads TGCGCCAGCAGCCCGGGGACTAGCGGGCAAGAGACCCAGTACTTC. Protein: CASSPGTSGQETQYF.

The V gene is TRBV6-1, the J gene TRBJ2-7, with D possibly TRBD1 on 6 matching bases. The ends were cut back, 8 bases at V and 2 bases at J, with 16 bases in the middle. Germline lookup yields CDR1 MNHNS and CDR2 SASEGT. The CDR3 spans 14 residues. The CDR3 nucleotides are TGTGCCAGCCAGGGCCTCGACAGGACCTACGAGCAGTACTTC. This encodes CASQGLDRTYEQYF.

The chain carries TRBV28 and TRBJ1-2; 7 nucleotides align to TRBD1. CDR1 and CDR2 from the germline V gene are MDHEN and SYDVKM. The CDR3 spans 14 residues. The J segment lost 0 bases and the V segment lost 4 bases, leaving 2 bases of the junction unmatched. The CDR3 bases are TGTGCCAGCAGTTCGGACAGGACTAACTATGGCTACACCTTC. Protein: CASSSDRTNYGYTF.

The rearrangement joins TRBV5-1 to TRBJ2-1; D remains unclear. CDR3 length equals 15 residues. Germline CDR1 is SGHRS and CDR2 is YFSETQ. The V end was cut by 3 bases, the J end by 2 bases, with 12 bases between. Here the CDR3 reads CASSYWLRPYNEQFF. The CDR3 nucleotides read TGCGCCAGCAGCTACTGGCTGAGGCCCTACAATGAGCAGTTCTTC.

This clone appeared a single time. The V call is TRBV10-2, the J call TRBJ2-5; D is unresolved. CDR1 and CDR2 (germline): WSHSY, SAAADI. V was trimmed by 7 bases and J by 5 bases, leaving 26 bases between them. The CDR3 loop spans 17 amino acids. This chain's CDR3 is CASKMGREDSSTETQYF. The CDR3 coding sequence is TGCGCCAGCAAAATGGGCAGAGAAGATAGTAGTACGGAGACCCAGTACTTC.

The chain couples TRBV27 to TRBJ2-5; 12 positions agree with TRBD2. The better agreement between TRBJ2-7 and the DNA end casts doubt on the J call. CDR3 length: 17 residues. The germline gives CDR1 MNHEY, CDR2 SMNVEV (reference sequence). The CDR3 nucleotides read TGTGCCAGCAGTCCTGGACTAGCGGGGTCACTTCTACCCGAGCAGTACTTC. It is translated as CASSPGLAGSLLPEQYF.

This chain joins TRBV19 and TRBJ2-3; D might be TRBD1 (6 bases). V was trimmed by 6 bases and J by 2 bases, leaving 12 bases between them. Germline values: CDR1 LNHDA, CDR2 SQIVND (reference sequence). This CDR3 region has 14 residues. The CDR3 is CASSTTGITDTQYF. CDR3 coding DNA: TGTGCCAGTAGCACAACAGGGATCACAGATACGCAGTATTTT.

As to this clone: Other DNA variants within this sample encode the same CDR3. V usage is TRBV28 and J usage is TRBJ1-5; TRBD1 is a possible D gene (5 bases). The CDR3 has 13 residues. CDR1 is MDHEN and CDR2 is SYDVKM in the germline V gene. V was pared by 5 bases and J by 4 bases, with 9 bases between. CDR3 loop: CASSPGGNQPQHF. The DNA of the CDR3 is TGTGCCAGCAGTCCCGGGGGGAATCAGCCCCAGCATTTT.

In DNA, the CDR3 is TGCAGTGCTAGCAGGCACACTGAAGCTTTCTTT. Amino acids: CSASRHTEAFF. The chain carries TRBV20-1 and TRBJ1-1; D gene ambiguous. CDR1 is DFQATT, CDR2 SNEGSKA, per germline (reference sequence). V was shortened by 3 bases and J by 3 bases, with 5 bases between the two germline ends. This CDR3 comprises 11 residues.

This clone was observed a handful of times. The J gene is TRBJ2-1, the V gene TRBV10-3, with TRBD2 matching 7 bases. The CDR3 is 17 residues long. Germline values: CDR1 ENHRY, CDR2 SYGVKD. The V gene end was trimmed by 4 bases and the J gene end by 0 bases; junction bases not matched to a gene: 9. The DNA of the CDR3 is TGTGCCATCAGTGTGGTGACGCGGGGGAGCTCCTACAATGAGCAGTTCTTC. Amino acids: CAISVVTRGSSYNEQFF.

The genes are TRBV7-6 and TRBJ2-2; 8 bases are shared with TRBD1. V was pared by 4 bases and J by 5 bases, with 12 bases of the junction left unmatched. CDR1 is SGHVS and CDR2 is FNYEAQ in the germline V gene. The CDR3 contains 17 residues. CDR3 sequence (DNA): TGTGCCAGCAGCTCCATTAGGAGGACAGGGAGAACCGGGGAGCTGTTTTTT. The encoded protein is CASSSIRRTGRTGELFF. Complete variable domain (other parts from reference TRBV7-6 and TRBJ2-2): GAGVSQSPRYKVTKRGQDVALRCDPISGHVSLYWYRQALGQGPEFLTYFNYEAQQDKSGLPNDRFSAERPEGSISTLTIQRTEQRDSAMYRCASSSIRRTGRTGELFFGEGSRLTVL.

V and J are TRBV20-1 and TRBJ2-5; unclear D gene. CDR1 is DFQATT and CDR2 is SNEGSKA in the germline V gene (reference sequence). The CDR3 is made up of 10 amino acids. Trimming cost V 7 bases and J 1 base, with 4 bases left between them. In nucleotides, the CDR3 is TGCAGTGGCAGCCAAGAGACCCAGTACTTC. Its translation is CSGSQETQYF.

This rearrangement joins TRBV5-1 to TRBJ2-2; 9 bases match TRBD1. V was pared by 4 bases and J by 7 bases, with 11 bases of the junction left unmatched. The CDR3 has 16 residues. Germline-derived CDR1 and CDR2 are SGHRS and YFSETQ. CDR3: CASSPGTGRGIGELFF. The CDR3 bases are TGCGCCAGCAGCCCCGGGACAGGGAGGGGGATCGGGGAGCTGTTTTTT.

CDR3 sequence: CASSQNRGQGIPGNTIYF. DNA for the CDR3: TGTGCCAGCAGCCAGAACCGGGGACAGGGGATACCTGGAAACACCATATATTTT. The chain couples TRBV14 to TRBJ1-3; 10 nucleotides line up with TRBD1. Germline assignment: CDR1 SGHDN and CDR2 FVKESK. CDR3 length: 18 amino acids. V lost 3 bases and J lost 2; bases outside the gene matches: 10. The variable domain in full, with the rest retrieved from reference TRBV14 and TRBJ1-3, is EAGVTQFPSHSVIEKGQTVTLRCDPISGHDNLYWYRRVMGKEIKFLLHFVKESKQDESGMPNNRFLAERTGGTYSTLKVQPAELEDSGVYFCASSQNRGQGIPGNTIYFGEGSWLTVV.

The V and J genes are TRBV28 and TRBJ2-1, with 9 bases lining up with TRBD1. Germline V gives CDR1 MDHEN, CDR2 SYDVKM. The CDR3 is 15 residues long. Unmatched junction bases numbered 10, after V lost 6 bases and J lost 7 bases. The CDR3 spells CASSRGQGINNEQFF. CDR3 DNA: TGTGCCAGCAGCCGTGGACAGGGGATAAATAATGAGCAGTTCTTC.

V and J are TRBV12-5 and TRBJ2-2; the D gene is possibly TRBD2 (5 bases). From germline, CDR1 is LGHNT and CDR2 FRNRAP. Trimming left V 3 bases short and J 2 bases short, with 16 bases between. The CDR3 length is 17 residues. CDR3 amino acids: CASGFPLPSGNTGELFF. CDR3 coding DNA: TGTGCTAGTGGTTTCCCCCTTCCGAGCGGCAACACCGGGGAGCTGTTTTTT.

The rearrangement uses TRBV6-5 and TRBJ1-5, with D possibly TRBD1 on 5 matching bases. Germline V gene lookup returns CDR1 MNHEY and CDR2 SVGAGI. Trimming took off 6 bases at V and 5 bases at J, with 17 bases between the two ends. This CDR3 spans 15 amino acids. This CDR3 is CASSRTGPTDQPQHF. The CDR3 DNA reads TGTGCCAGCAGCCGAACAGGACCCACCGATCAGCCCCAGCATTTT.

The chain recombines TRBV19 with TRBJ2-7; D remains ambiguous. Germline V lookup: CDR1 LNHDA, CDR2 SQIVND (reference sequence). The CDR3 has 15 amino acids. The germline V and J ends were trimmed by 5 bases and 0 bases, with 14 bases remaining between them. This CDR3 is CASSVWAGTSYEQYF. In nucleotides, the CDR3 is TGTGCCAGTAGTGTGTGGGCAGGTACCTCCTACGAGCAGTACTTC.

The V and J genes are TRBV6-4 and TRBJ1-1, with D maybe TRBD1 (6 bases). The ends were cut back, 6 bases at V and 10 bases at J, with 24 bases in the middle. The germline CDR1 and CDR2 sequences are MRHNA and SNTAGT. The CDR3 is 15 amino acids. The CDR3, as DNA: TGTGCCAGCAGACGCAGGGGTGGAAATTCAGAGGGAGCTTTCTTT. It codes for CASRRRGGNSEGAFF.

The V call is TRBV7-9, the J call TRBJ1-1; D call uncertain. V was shortened by 4 bases and J by 2 bases, with 14 bases between the two germline ends. This CDR3 spans 15 amino acids. Germline V gives CDR1 SEHNR, CDR2 FQNEAQ (reference sequence). The CDR3 DNA follows: TGTGCCAGCAGCTCGAAAGGCAACAGCAACACTGAAGCTTTCTTT. This sequence encodes CASSSKGNSNTEAFF.

This sequence joins TRBV9 and TRBJ1-1; D is uncertain. Per germline, CDR1 SGDLS and CDR2 YYNGEE. V was pared by 0 bases and J by 4 bases, with 10 bases between. This CDR3 is built from 14 residues. The CDR3 loop is CASSVGPEGTEAFF. The CDR3 DNA is TGTGCCAGCAGCGTAGGGCCAGAGGGCACTGAAGCTTTCTTT. Looking up the rest from reference TRBV9 and TRBJ1-1 gives the full variable domain: DSGVTQTPKHLITATGQRVTLRCSPRSGDLSVYWYQQSLDQGLQFLIQYYNGEERAKGNILERFSAQQFPDLHSELNLSSLELGDSALYFCASSVGPEGTEAFFGQGTRLTVV.

This rearrangement joins TRBV7-8 to TRBJ1-6; 8 nucleotides align to TRBD1. Germline loops: CDR1 SGHVS, CDR2 FQNEAQ. The CDR3 contains 15 residues. V gave up 5 bases and J gave up 5 bases; unmatched junction bases: 5. The CDR3 coding sequence is TGTGCCAGCAGCCCAGGGACAGGACATAATTCACCCCTCCACTTT. Translating it yields CASSPGTGHNSPLHF.

V usage is TRBV5-6 and J usage is TRBJ1-2; perhaps TRBD1 as D (6 bases). The CDR3 length is 15 residues. Germline V gives CDR1 SGHDT, CDR2 YYEEEE. V lost 4 bases, J lost 5 bases, and 18 bases lay in between. The CDR3 DNA reads as TGTGCCAGCAGCATCTATGCCGGACAGAAGTATGGCTACACCTTC. Translated, it gives CASSIYAGQKYGYTF.